A single sample is the source of the 6 T cell receptor beta chains below, sequenced in a study of blood T cell repertoires in COVID-19. The data were produced by immunoSEQ multiplex PCR, yet TCRdb's version contains in-frame clones alone and is incomplete. The data show about 210,000 clones, over 70% seen once. Specimen: peripheral blood. The source of these receptors is a woman aged 65 to 85 with acute or convalescent COVID-19.

This clone appeared once. Here the CDR3 DNA reads TGCGCCAGCAGCATCCTACAGGGGATCCAAGAGACCCAGTACTTC. It codes for CASSILQGIQETQYF. This chain links TRBV5-1 with TRBJ2-5; 7 nucleotides align to TRBD1. The CDR3 length is 15 residues. CDR1 and CDR2 (germline): SGHRS, YFSETQ. After removal of 4 bases from V and 1 base from J, the junction contained 7 bases not matched to a gene.

The table lists this clone with a count of one. The chain carries TRBV3-1 (or the pseudogene TRBV3-2) and TRBJ2-1; 7 bases fit TRBD1. Trimming took 1 base from V and 5 from J; bases not matched to a gene: 5. Germline lookup yields CDR1 LGHDT and CDR2 YNNKEL (reference sequence). The CDR3 is 15 amino acids. The CDR3 spells CASSQAGGTDNEQFF. CDR3 in DNA: TGTGCCAGCAGCCAAGCGGGTGGGACAGACAATGAGCAGTTCTTC.

This clone showed up just once. The chain has TRBV11-2 and TRBJ1-3; no definite D call. The CDR3 has 16 residues. CDR1 is SGHAT, CDR2 FQNNGV, per germline. V was cut by 2 bases and J by 0 bases, with 11 bases left in between. The DNA of the CDR3 is TGTGCCAGCAGCTTAATTATCGTTTTCTCTGGAAACACCATATATTTT. Protein sequence: CASSLIIVFSGNTIYF.

The V call is TRBV14, the J call TRBJ1-4; 8 bases align to TRBD1. The trim removed 3 bases at V and 7 bases at J, leaving 13 bases unmatched. There are 17 residues in the CDR3. From germline, CDR1 is SGHDN and CDR2 FVKESK. In nucleotides, the CDR3 is TGTGCCAGCAGCCATAATGCGGGTGGCAGGGGGCTTGAAAAACTGTTTTTT. Its translation: CASSHNAGGRGLEKLFF.

The chain couples TRBV11-2 to TRBJ1-2; D ambiguous. Trimming stripped 0 bases from V and 2 bases from J, with 13 bases between. CDR1 is SGHAT, CDR2 FQNNGV, per germline. The CDR3 is made up of 16 amino acids. CDR3 DNA sequence: TGTGCCAGCAGCTTAGAAGGCCCTCTGGGCAACTATGGCTACACCTTC. This sequence encodes CASSLEGPLGNYGYTF. Full variable domain (remainder filled in from reference TRBV11-2 and TRBJ1-2): EAGVAQSPRYKIIEKRQSVAFWCNPISGHATLYWYQQILGQGPKLLIQFQNNGVVDDSQLPKDRFSAERLKGVDSTLKIQPAKLEDSAVYLCASSLEGPLGNYGYTFGSGTRLTVV.

This clone has more than one count but fewer than ten. The V and J genes are TRBV5-4 and TRBJ1-2, with 8 nucleotides matching TRBD1. The V and J ends lost 5 bases and 4 bases, in that order; junction bases with no gene match: 7. Germline CDR1 SGHNT, CDR2 YYREEE (reference sequence). This CDR3 has 14 residues. The CDR3: CASSPDRGGYGYTF. As DNA, the CDR3 is TGTGCCAGCAGTCCTGACAGGGGTGGCTATGGCTACACCTTC.